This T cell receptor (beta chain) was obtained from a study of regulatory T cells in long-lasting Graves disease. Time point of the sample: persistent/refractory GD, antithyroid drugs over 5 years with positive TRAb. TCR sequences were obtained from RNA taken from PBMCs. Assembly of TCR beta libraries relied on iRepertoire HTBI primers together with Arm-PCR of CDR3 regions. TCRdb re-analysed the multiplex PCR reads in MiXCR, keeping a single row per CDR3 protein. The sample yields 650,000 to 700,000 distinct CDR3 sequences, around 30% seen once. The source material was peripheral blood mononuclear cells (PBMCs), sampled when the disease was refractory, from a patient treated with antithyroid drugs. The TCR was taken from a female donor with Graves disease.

The CDR3, as DNA: TGTGCCAGCAGTCCCACCCCCTTTTGGGGTAAGGGTGAAAAACTGTTTTTT. Protein sequence: CASSPTPFWGKGEKLFF. V usage is TRBV12-3 or TRBV12-4 and J usage is TRBJ1-4, with D uncertain. The V gene lost 5 bases and the J gene lost 7 bases, with 23 bases spanning the gap. The CDR3 has 17 residues.